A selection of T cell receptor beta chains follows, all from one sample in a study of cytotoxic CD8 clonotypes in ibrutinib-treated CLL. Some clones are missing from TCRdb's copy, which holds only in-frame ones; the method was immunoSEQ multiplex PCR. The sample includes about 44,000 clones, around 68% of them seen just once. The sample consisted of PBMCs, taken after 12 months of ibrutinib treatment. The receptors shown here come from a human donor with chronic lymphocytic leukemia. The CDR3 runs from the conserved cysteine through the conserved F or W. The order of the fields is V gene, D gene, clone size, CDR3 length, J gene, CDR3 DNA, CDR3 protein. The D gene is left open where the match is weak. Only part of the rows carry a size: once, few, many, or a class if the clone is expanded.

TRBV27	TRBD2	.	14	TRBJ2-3	TGTGCCAGCACCACGGGGGGAGGCCGGGATACGCAGTATTTT	CASTTGGGRDTQYF
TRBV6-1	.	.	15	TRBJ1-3	TGTGCCAGCAGCTCCCGAGTTGGCTCTGGAAACACCATATATTTT	CASSSRVGSGNTIYF
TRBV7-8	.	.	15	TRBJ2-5	TGTGCCAGCAGCGCTACAGGTTCTAGGAGGGAGACCCAGTACTTC	CASSATGSRRETQYF
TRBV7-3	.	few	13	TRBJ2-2	TGTGCCAGCAGCTTAACCGGAAGTGGGGAGCTGTTTTTT	CASSLTGSGELFF
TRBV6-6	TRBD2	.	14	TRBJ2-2	TGTGCCAGCAGTTTAGCGGGGAACACCGGGGAGCTGTTTTTT	CASSLAGNTGELFF
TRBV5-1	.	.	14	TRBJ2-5	TGCGCCAGCAGCTTGGGACAGCCACAAGAGACCCAGTACTTC	CASSLGQPQETQYF
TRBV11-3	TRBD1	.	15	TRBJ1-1	TGTGCCAGCAGCTTCTCCGGGCAGGGGGACACTGAAGCTTTCTTT	CASSFSGQGDTEAFF
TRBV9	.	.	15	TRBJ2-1	TGTGCCAGCAGCGCCGGGGGCCTTTCCTACAATGAGCAGTTCTTC	CASSAGGLSYNEQFF
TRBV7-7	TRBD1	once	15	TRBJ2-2	TGTGCTAGCAGCTCGGACAGGGGAAACACCGGGGAGCTGTTTTTT	CASSSDRGNTGELFF
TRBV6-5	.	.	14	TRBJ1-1	TGTGCCAGCAGCTTTAGGGGAGAGAACACTGAAGCTTTCTTT	CASSFRGENTEAFF
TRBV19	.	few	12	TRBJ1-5	TGTGCCAGTAGCCTTAGGGATCAGCCCCAGCATTTT	CASSLRDQPQHF
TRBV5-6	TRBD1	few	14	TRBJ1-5	TGTGCCAGCAGCCCGGGACAGGGCAATCAGCCCCAGCATTTT	CASSPGQGNQPQHF
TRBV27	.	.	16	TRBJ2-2	TGTGCCAGCAGTTCTAGATTTCTGGGGAACACCGGGGAGCTGTTTTTT	CASSSRFLGNTGELFF
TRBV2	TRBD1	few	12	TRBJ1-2	TGTGCCAACGAACAGGGGGACTATGGCTACACCTTC	CANEQGDYGYTF
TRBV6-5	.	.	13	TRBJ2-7	TGTGCCAGCAGTACAGGGTGGTCCTACGAGCAGTACTTC	CASSTGWSYEQYF
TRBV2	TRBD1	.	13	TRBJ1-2	TGTGCCAGCTGGGGGGACAGGGAGGATGGCTACACCTTC	CASWGDREDGYTF
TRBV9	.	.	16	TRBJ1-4	TGTGCCAGCAGTCGGGGGACACTTCCAACTAATGAAAAACTGTTTTTT	CASSRGTLPTNEKLFF
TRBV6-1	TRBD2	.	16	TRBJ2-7	TGTGCCAGCAGTGAACAGCGCGGGGGGTCTCTCTACGAGCAGTACTTC	CASSEQRGGSLYEQYF
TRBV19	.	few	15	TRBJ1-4	TGTGCCAGTTCGACAGTGACCTCAACTAATGAAAAACTGTTTTTT	CASSTVTSTNEKLFF
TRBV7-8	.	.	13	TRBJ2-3	TGTGCCAGCACCCAGGTGGCATCCGATACGCAGTATTTT	CASTQVASDTQYF
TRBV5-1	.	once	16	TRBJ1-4	TGCGCCAGCAGCTTGTTGAGACGGCCAACTAATGAAAAACTGTTTTTT	CASSLLRRPTNEKLFF
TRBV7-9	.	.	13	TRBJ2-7	TGTGCCAGCAGCCCTGACGGGACGGAGGAGCAGTACTTC	CASSPDGTEEQYF
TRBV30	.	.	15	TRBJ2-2	TGTGCCTGGAAAAACGACTACCCGAACACCGGGGAGCTGTTTTTT	CAWKNDYPNTGELFF
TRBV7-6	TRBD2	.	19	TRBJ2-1	TGTGCCAGCACGATTACCGGGACTAGTAAAGGGGGGTCGATCAATGAGCAGTTCTTC	CASTITGTSKGGSINEQFF
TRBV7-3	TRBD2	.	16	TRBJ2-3	TGTGCCAGCAGCTTAGTGTCGGGGGGGCTGACAGATACGCAGTATTTT	CASSLVSGGLTDTQYF
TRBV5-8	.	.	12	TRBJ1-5	TGTGCCAGCAGTATCCCCAATCAGCCCCAGCATTTT	CASSIPNQPQHF
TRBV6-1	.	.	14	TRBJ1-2	TGTGCCAGCAATACACGGGACCGGGACGGCGGCTACACCTTC	CASNTRDRDGGYTF
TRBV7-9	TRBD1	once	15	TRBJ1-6	TGTGCCAGCAGCTTCAGGACAGGGAACGCTTCACCCCTCCACTTT	CASSFRTGNASPLHF
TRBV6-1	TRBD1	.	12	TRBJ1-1	TGTGCCAGCAGTTTCAGGGGGACTGAAGCTTTCTTT	CASSFRGTEAFF
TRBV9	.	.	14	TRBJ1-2	TGTGCCAGCAGCGCCGATGCGGGGGTAGGGGGCTACACCTTC	CASSADAGVGGYTF
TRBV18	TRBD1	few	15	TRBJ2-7	TGTGCCAGCTCACCACCGGGACAGGGTTTCTACGAGCAGTACTTC	CASSPPGQGFYEQYF
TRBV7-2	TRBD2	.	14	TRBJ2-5	TGTGCCAGCACCCAGCGGACTAGCAAAGAGACCCAGTACTTC	CASTQRTSKETQYF
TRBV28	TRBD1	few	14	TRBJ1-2	TGTGCCAGCAGTTTACCAGACAGGGCCTATGGCTACACCTTC	CASSLPDRAYGYTF
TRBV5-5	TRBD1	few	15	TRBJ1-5	TGTGCCAGCAGCTCACTCAAGGACAGGGTTCAGCCCCAGCATTTT	CASSSLKDRVQPQHF
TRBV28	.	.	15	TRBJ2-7	TGTGCCAGCAGTTTAACGGGGCGGCAAGGCTACGAGCAGTACTTC	CASSLTGRQGYEQYF